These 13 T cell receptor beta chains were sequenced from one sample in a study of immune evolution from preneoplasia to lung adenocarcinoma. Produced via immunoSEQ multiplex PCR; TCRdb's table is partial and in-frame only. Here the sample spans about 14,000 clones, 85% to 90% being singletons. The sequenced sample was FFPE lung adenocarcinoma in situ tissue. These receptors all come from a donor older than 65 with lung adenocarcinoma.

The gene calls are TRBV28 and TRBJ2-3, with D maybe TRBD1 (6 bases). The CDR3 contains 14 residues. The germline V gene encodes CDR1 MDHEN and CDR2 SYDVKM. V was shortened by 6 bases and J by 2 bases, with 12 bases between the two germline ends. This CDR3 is CASSWGTNTDTQYF. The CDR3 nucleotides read TGTGCCAGCAGCTGGGGGACAAACACAGATACGCAGTATTTT.

CDR3 bases: TGTGCCAGCAGTTACGGGACAGATACGCAGTATTTT. It codes for CASSYGTDTQYF. The chain recombines TRBV6-5 with TRBJ2-3; D remains unclear. Trimming shortened V by 2 bases and J by 3 bases, and 3 bases separated the two germline ends. This CDR3 contains 12 residues. CDR1 MNHEY and CDR2 SVGAGI come from the germline V gene.

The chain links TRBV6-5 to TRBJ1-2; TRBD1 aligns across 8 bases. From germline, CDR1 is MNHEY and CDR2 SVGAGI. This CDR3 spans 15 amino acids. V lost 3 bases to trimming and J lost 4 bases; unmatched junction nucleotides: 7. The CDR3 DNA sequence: TGTGCCAGCAGTTATGAGACAGGGGCTACCTATGGCTACACCTTC. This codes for CASSYETGATYGYTF.

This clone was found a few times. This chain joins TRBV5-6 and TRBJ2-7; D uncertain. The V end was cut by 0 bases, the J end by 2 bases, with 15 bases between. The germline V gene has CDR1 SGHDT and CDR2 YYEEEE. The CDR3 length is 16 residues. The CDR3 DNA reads TGTGCCAGCAGCTTGGGGTTGGGGTCAGGAACCTACGAGCAGTACTTC. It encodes CASSLGLGSGTYEQYF.

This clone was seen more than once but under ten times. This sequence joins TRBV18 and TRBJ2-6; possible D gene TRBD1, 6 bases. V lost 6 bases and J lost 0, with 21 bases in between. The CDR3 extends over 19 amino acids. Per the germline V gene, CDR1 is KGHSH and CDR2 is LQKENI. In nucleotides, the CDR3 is TGTGCCAGCTCCCTTCTAGGGGGAAGCGGTAGCTCTGGGGCCAACGTCCTGACTTTC. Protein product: CASSLLGGSGSSGANVLTF.

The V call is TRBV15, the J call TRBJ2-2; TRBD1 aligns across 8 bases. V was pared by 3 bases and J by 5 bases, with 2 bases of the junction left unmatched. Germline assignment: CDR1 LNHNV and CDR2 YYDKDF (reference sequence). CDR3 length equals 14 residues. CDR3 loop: CATSRTGETGELFF. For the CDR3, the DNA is TGTGCCACCAGCAGGACAGGGGAGACCGGGGAGCTGTTTTTT. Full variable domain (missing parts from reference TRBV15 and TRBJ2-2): DAMVIQNPRYQVTQFGKPVTLSCSQTLNHNVMYWYQQKSSQAPKLLFHYYDKDFNNEADTPDNFQSRRPNTSFCFLDIRSPGLGDTAMYLCATSRTGETGELFFGEGSRLTVL.

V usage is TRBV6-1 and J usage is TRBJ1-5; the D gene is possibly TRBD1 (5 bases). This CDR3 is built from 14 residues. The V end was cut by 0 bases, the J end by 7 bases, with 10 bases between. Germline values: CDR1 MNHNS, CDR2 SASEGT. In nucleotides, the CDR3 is TGTGCCAGCAGTGAAGCGGGGACCTTCCAGCCCCAGCATTTT. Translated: CASSEAGTFQPQHF.

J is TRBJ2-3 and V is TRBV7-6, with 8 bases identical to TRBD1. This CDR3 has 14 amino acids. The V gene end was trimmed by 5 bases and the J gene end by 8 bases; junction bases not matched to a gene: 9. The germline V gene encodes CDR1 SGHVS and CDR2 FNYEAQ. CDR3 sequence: CASSLGQGRGTQYF. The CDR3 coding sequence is TGTGCCAGCAGCCTCGGACAGGGTCGCGGTACGCAGTATTTT.

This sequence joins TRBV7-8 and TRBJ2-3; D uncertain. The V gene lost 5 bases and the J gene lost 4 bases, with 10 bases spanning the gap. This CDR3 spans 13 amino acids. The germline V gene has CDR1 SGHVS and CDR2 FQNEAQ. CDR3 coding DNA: TGTGCCAGCAGCGTAACCTTAGCAGATACGCAGTATTTT. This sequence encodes CASSVTLADTQYF.

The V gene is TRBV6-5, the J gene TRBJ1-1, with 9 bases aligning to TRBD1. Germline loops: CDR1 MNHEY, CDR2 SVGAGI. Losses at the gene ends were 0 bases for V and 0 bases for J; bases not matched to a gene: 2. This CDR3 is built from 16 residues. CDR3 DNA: TGTGCCAGCAGTTACTCGACAGGGGGTATGAACACTGAAGCTTTCTTT. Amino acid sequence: CASSYSTGGMNTEAFF.

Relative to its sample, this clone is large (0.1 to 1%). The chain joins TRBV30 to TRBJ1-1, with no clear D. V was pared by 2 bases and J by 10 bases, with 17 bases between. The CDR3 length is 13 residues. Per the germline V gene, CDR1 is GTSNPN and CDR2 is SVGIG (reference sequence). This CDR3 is CAWSRSDRTRAFF. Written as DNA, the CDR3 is TGTGCCTGGAGTAGATCGGATCGGACCCGAGCTTTCTTT.

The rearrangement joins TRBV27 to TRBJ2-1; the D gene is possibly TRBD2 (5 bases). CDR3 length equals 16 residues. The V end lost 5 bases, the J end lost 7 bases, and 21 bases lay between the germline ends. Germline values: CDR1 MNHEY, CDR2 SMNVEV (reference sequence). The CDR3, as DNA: TGTGCCAGCAGTGAGCGCGGGCTGGGGATATTAAATGAGCAGTTCTTC. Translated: CASSERGLGILNEQFF.

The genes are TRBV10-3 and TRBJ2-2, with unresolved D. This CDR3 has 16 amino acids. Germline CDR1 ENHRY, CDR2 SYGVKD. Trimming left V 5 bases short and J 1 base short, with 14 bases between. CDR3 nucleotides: TGTGCCATCAGTTCCCCCCAAGCCTTGAACACCGGGGAGCTGTTTTTT. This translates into CAISSPQALNTGELFF.